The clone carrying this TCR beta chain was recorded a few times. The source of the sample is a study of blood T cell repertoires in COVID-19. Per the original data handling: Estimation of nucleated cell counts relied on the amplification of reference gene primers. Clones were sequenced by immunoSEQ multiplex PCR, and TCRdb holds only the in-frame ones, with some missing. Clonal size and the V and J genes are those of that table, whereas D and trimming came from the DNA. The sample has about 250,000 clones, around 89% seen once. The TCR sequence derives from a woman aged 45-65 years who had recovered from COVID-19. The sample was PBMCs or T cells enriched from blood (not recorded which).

The CDR3 region is CASSRGLAGETQYF. The DNA for the CDR3 is TGTGCCAGCAGCCGCGGACTAGCGGGAGAGACCCAGTACTTC. V gene TRBV7-2 combines with J gene TRBJ2-5; 11 nucleotides align to TRBD2. The CDR3 loop spans 14 amino acids. The germline CDR1 and CDR2 sequences are SGHTA and FQGNSA. V trimming: 5 bases; J trimming: 4 bases; junction bases outside the gene matches: 3.